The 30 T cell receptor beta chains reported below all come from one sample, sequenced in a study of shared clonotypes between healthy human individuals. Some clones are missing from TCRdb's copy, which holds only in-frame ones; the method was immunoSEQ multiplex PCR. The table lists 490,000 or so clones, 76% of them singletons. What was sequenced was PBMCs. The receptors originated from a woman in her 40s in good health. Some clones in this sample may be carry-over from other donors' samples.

The DNA of the CDR3 is TGTGCCAGCAGTGTCATGGGCCCGGGGACCGGACTTAAACTGTTTTTT. Translation gives CASSVMGPGTGLKLFF. The V and J genes are TRBV2 and TRBJ1-4; weak D call: TRBD1 (5 bases). Germline V gene sequence: CDR1 SNHLY, CDR2 FYNNEI. Trimming took 4 bases from V and 11 from J, leaving 23 bases between them. The CDR3 sequence is 16 residues long.

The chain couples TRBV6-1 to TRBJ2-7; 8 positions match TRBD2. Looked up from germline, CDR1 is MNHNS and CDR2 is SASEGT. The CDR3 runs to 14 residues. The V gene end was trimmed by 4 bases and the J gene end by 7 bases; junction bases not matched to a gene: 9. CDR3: CASSAGRSGGEQYF. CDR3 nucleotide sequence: TGTGCCAGCAGTGCGGGACGCTCGGGGGGGGAGCAGTACTTC.

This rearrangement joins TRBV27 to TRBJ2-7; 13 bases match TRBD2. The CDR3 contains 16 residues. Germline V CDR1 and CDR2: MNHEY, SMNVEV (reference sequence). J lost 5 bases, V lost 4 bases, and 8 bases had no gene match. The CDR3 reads CASSSGTSGIRNEQYF. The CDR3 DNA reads TGTGCCAGCAGTTCCGGGACTAGCGGGATAAGAAACGAGCAGTACTTC.

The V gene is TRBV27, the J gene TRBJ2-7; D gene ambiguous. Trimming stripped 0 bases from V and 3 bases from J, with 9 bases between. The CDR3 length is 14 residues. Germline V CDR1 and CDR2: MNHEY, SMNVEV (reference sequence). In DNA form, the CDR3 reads TGTGCCAGCAGTTTATCAGCAGCCGGCTACGAGCAGTACTTC. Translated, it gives CASSLSAAGYEQYF.

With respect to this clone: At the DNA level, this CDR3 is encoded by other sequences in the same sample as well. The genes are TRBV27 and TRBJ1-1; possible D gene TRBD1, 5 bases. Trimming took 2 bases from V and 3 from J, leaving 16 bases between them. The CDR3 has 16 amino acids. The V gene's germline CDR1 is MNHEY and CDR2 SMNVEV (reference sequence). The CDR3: CASSLTAGRLDTEAFF. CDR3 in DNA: TGTGCCAGCAGTTTAACCGCGGGGCGCCTGGACACTGAAGCTTTCTTT.

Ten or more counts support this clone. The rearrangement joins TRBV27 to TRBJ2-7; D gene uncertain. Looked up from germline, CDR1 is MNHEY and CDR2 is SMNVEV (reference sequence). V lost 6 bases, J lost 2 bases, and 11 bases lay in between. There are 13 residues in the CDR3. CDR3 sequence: CASSPGSTYEQYF. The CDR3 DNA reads TGTGCCAGCAGCCCGGGCTCCACCTACGAGCAGTACTTC.

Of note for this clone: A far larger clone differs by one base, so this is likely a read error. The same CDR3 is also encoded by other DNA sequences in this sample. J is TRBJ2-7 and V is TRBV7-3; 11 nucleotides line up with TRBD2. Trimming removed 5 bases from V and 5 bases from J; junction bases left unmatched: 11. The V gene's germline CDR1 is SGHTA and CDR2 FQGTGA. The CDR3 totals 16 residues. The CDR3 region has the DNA TGTGCCAGCAGCCTAAGGCAGACTAGCGGGAAGGACGAGCAGTACTTC. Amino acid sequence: CASSLRQTSGKDEQYF. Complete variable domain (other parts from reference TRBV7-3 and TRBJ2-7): GAGVSQTPSNKVTEKGKYVELRCDPISGHTALYWYRQSLGQGPEFLIYFQGTGAADDSGLPNDRFFAVRPEGSVSTLKIQRTERGDSAVYLCASSLRQTSGKDEQYFGPGTRLTVT.

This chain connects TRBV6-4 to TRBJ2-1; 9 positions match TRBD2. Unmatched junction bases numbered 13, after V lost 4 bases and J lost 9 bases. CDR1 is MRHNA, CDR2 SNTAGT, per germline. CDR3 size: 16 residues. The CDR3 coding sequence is TGTGCCAGCAGTGCAGTAGCGGGAGCCTCGTTTTCTGAGCAGTTCTTC. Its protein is CASSAVAGASFSEQFF.

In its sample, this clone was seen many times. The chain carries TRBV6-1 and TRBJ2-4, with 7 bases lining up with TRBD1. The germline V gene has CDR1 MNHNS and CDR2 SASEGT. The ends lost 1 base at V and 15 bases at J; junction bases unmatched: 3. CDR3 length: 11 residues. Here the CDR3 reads CASSEEGGRYF. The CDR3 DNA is TGTGCCAGCAGTGAAGAAGGGGGCAGGTACTTC.

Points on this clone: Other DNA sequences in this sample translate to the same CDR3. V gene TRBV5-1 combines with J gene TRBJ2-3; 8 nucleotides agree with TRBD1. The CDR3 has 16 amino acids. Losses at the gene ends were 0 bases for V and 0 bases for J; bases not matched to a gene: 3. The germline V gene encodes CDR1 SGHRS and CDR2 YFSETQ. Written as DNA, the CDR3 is TGCGCCAGCAGCTTGGGACCAGGGGGCAGCACAGATACGCAGTATTTT. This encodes CASSLGPGGSTDTQYF. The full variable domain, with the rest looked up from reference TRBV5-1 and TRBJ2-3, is KAGVTQTPRYLIKTRGQQVTLSCSPISGHRSVSWYQQTPGQGLQFLFEYFSETQRNKGNFPGRFSGRQFSNSRSEMNVSTLELGDSALYLCASSLGPGGSTDTQYFGPGTRLTVL.

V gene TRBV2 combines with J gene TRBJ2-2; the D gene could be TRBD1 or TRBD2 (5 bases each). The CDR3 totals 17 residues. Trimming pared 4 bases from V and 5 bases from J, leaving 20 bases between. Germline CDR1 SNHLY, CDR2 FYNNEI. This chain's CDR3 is CASSAEGQRWGTGELFF. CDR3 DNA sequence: TGTGCCAGCAGTGCCGAAGGGCAGCGGTGGGGGACCGGGGAGCTGTTTTTT. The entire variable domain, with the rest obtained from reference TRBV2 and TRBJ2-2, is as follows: EPEVTQTPSHQVTQMGQEVILRCVPISNHLYFYWYRQILGQKVEFLVSFYNNEISEKSEIFDDQFSVERPDGSNFTLKIRSTKLEDSAMYFCASSAEGQRWGTGELFFGEGSRLTVL.

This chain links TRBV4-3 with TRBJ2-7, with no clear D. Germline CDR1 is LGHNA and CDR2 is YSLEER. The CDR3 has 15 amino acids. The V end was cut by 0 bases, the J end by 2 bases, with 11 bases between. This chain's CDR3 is CASSQDPGQPYEQYF. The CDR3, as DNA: TGCGCCAGCAGCCAAGATCCAGGCCAGCCCTACGAGCAGTACTTC.

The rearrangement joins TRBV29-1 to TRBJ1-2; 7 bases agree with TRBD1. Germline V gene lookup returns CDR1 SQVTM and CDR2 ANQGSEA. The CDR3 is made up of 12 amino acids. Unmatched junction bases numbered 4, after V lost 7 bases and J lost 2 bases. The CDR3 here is CSAQTGNYGYTF. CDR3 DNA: TGCAGCGCCCAGACAGGGAACTATGGCTACACCTTC.

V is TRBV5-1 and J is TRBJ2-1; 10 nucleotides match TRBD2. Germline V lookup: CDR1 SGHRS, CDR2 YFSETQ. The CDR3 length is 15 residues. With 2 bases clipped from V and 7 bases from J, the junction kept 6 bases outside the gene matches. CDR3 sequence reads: CASSFLAGVGNEQFF. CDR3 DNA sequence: TGCGCCAGCAGCTTCCTAGCGGGAGTTGGAAATGAGCAGTTCTTC. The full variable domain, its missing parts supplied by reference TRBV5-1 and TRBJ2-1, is KAGVTQTPRYLIKTRGQQVTLSCSPISGHRSVSWYQQTPGQGLQFLFEYFSETQRNKGNFPGRFSGRQFSNSRSEMNVSTLELGDSALYLCASSFLAGVGNEQFFGPGTRLTVL.

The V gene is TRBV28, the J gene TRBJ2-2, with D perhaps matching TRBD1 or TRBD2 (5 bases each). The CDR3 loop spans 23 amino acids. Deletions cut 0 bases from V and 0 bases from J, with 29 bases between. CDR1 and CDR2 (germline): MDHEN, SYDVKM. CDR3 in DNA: TGTGCCAGCAGTTTATGGCCGTTGGGACCTTTAAGTCACCGAACCTCGAACACCGGGGAGCTGTTTTTT. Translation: CASSLWPLGPLSHRTSNTGELFF. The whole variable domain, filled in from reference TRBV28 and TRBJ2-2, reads DVKVTQSSRYLVKRTGEKVFLECVQDMDHENMFWYRQDPGLGLRLIYFSYDVKMKEKGDIPEGYSVSREKKERFSLILESASTNQTSMYLCASSLWPLGPLSHRTSNTGELFFGEGSRLTVL.

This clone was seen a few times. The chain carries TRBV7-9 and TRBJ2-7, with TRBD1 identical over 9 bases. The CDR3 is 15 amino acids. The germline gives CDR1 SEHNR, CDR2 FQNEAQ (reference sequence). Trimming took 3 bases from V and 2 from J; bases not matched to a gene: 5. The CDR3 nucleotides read TGTGCCAGCAGCTTCGGTAGACAGGGGGCCTACGAGCAGTACTTC. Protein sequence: CASSFGRQGAYEQYF.

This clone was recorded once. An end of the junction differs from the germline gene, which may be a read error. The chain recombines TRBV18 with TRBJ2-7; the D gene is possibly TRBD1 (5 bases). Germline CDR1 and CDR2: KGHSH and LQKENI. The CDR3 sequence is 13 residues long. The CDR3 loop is CASSPQVAYEQYF. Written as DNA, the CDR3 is TGTGCCAGCTCCCCACAGGTGGCCTACGAGCAGTACTTC.

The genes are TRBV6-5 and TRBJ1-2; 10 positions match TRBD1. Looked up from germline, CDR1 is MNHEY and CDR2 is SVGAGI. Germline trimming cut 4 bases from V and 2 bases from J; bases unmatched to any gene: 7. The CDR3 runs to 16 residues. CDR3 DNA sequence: TGTGCCAGCAGTTTGCGACAGGGGGCGCGGAACTATGGCTACACCTTC. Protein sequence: CASSLRQGARNYGYTF.

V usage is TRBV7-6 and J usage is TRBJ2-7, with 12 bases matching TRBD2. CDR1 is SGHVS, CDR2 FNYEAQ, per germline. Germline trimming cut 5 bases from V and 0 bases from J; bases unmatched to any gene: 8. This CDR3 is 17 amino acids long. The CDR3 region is CASSPRLAGDLSYEQYF. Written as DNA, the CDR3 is TGTGCCAGCAGCCCAAGACTAGCGGGAGACCTCTCCTACGAGCAGTACTTC.

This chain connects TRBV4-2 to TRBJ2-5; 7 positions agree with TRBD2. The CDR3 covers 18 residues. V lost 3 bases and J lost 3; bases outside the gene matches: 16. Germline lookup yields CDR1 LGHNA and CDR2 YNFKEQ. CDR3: CASSQAGLTGLGEETQYF. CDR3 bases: TGTGCCAGCAGCCAGGCGGGACTAACGGGGCTTGGCGAAGAGACCCAGTACTTC.

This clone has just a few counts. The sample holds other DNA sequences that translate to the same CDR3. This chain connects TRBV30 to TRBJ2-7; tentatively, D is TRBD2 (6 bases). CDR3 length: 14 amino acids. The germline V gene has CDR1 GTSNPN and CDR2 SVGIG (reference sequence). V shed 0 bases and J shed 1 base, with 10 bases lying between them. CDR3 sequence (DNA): TGTGCCTGGAGTGTGGGGGGATTTTCCTACGAGCAGTACTTC. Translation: CAWSVGGFSYEQYF.

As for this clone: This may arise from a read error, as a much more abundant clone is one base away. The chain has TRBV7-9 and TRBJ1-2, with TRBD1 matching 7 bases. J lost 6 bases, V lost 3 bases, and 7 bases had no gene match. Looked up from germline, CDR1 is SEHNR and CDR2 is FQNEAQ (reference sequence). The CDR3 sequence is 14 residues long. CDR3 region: CASSFRQGRDGYTF. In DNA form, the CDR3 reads TGTGCCAGCAGCTTCAGACAGGGACGGGATGGCTACACCTTC.

In nucleotides, the CDR3 is TGTGCCAGCAGTTCTTACAGGACAACTAATGAAAAACTGTTTTTT. Encoded protein: CASSSYRTTNEKLFF. The rearrangement links TRBV6-5 to TRBJ1-4; possible D gene TRBD1, 5 bases. Germline V gives CDR1 MNHEY, CDR2 SVGAGI. Between the trimmed V and J ends, which lost 4 bases and 0 bases, there was a span of 9 bases. CDR3 length: 15 amino acids.

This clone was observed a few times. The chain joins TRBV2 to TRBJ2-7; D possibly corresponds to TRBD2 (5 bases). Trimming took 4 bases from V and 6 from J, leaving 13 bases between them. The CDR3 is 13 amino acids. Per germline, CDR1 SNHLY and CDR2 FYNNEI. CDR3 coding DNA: TGTGCCAGCAGTGGCGGTCGGGGTCTCGAGCAGTACTTC. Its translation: CASSGGRGLEQYF.

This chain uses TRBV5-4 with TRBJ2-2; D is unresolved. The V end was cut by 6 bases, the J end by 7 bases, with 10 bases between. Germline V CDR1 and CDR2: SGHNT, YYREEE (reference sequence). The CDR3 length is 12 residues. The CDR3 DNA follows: TGTGCCAGCACCTCGCCTAGCGGGGAGCTGTTTTTT. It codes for CASTSPSGELFF.

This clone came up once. CDR3 protein: CASSPGGIYGYTF. The CDR3 nucleotides read TGTGCCAGCAGTCCCGGGGGGATCTATGGCTACACCTTC. The chain employs TRBV27 and TRBJ1-2; D perhaps matches TRBD1 (5 bases). The germline gives CDR1 MNHEY, CDR2 SMNVEV (reference sequence). The germline V and J ends were trimmed by 5 bases and 4 bases, with 11 bases remaining between them. The CDR3 runs 13 residues.

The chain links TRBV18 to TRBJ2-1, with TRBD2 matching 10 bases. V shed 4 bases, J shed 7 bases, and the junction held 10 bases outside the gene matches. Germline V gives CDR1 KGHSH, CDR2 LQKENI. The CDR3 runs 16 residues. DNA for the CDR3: TGTGCCAGCTCACTTCCCCCAGCGGGAGGGCGGAATGAGCAGTTCTTC. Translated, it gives CASSLPPAGGRNEQFF.

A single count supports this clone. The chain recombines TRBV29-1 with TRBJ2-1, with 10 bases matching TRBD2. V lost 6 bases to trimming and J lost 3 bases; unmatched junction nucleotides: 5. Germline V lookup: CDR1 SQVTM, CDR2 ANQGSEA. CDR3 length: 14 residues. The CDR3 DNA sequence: TGCAGCGTGAGAGCTAGCGGGAGCTACAATGAGCAGTTCTTC. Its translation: CSVRASGSYNEQFF.

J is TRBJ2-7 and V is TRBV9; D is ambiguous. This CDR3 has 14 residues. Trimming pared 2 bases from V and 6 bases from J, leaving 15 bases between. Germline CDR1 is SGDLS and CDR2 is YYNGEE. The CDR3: CASSVTLHPAEQYF. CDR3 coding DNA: TGTGCCAGCAGCGTTACACTTCACCCTGCCGAGCAGTACTTC.

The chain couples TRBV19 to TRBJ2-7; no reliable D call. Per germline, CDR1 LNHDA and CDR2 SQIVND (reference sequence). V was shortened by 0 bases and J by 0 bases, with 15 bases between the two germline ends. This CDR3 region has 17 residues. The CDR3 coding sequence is TGTGCCAGTAGTATAGATCATGGCGACGCCCTCTCCTACGAGCAGTACTTC. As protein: CASSIDHGDALSYEQYF. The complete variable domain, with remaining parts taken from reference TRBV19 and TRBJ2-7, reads DGGITQSPKYLFRKEGQNVTLSCEQNLNHDAMYWYRQDPGQGLRLIYYSQIVNDFQKGDIAEGYSVSREKKESFPLTVTSAQKNPTAFYLCASSIDHGDALSYEQYFGPGTRLTVT.